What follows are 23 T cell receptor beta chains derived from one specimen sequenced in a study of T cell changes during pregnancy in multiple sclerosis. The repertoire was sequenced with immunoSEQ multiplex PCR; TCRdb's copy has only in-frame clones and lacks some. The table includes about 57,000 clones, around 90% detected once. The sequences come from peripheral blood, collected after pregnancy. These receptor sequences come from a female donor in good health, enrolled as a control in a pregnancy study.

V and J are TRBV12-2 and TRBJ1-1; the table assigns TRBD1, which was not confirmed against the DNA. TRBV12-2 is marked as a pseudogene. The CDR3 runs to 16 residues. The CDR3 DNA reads TGTGCAAGTCGCGCCGACAGGGAGGTTGAGGGCACTGAAGCTTTCTTT. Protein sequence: CASRADREVEGTEAFF.

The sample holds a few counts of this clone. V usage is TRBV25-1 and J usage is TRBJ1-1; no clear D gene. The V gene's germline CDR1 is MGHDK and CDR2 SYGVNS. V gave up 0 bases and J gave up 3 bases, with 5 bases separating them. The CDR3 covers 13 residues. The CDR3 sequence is CASSEYGDTEAFF. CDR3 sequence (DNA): TGTGCCAGCAGTGAATACGGTGACACTGAAGCTTTCTTT. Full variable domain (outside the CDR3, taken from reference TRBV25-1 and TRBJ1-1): EADIYQTPRYLVIGTGKKITLECSQTMGHDKMYWYQQDPGMELHLIHYSYGVNSTEKGDLSSESTVSRIRTEHFPLTLESARPSHTSQYLCASSEYGDTEAFFGQGTRLTVV.

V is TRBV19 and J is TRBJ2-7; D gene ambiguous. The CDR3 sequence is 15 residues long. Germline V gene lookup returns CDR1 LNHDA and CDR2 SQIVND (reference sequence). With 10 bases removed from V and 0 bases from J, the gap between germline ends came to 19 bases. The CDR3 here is CATAPGFLGSYEQYF. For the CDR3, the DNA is TGTGCCACCGCCCCTGGGTTTCTAGGCTCCTACGAGCAGTACTTC. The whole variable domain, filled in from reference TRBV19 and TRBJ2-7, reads DGGITQSPKYLFRKEGQNVTLSCEQNLNHDAMYWYRQDPGQGLRLIYYSQIVNDFQKGDIAEGYSVSREKKESFPLTVTSAQKNPTAFYLCATAPGFLGSYEQYFGPGTRLTVT.

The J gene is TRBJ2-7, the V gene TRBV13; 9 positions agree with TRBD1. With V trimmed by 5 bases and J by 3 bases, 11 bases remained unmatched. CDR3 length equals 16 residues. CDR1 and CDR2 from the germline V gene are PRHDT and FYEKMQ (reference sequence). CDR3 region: CASSPLPGTGNYEQYF. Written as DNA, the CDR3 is TGTGCCAGCAGCCCGCTCCCCGGGACAGGGAACTACGAGCAGTACTTC. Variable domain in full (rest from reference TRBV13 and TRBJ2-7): AAGVIQSPRHLIKEKRETATLKCYPIPRHDTVYWYQQGPGQDPQFLISFYEKMQSDKGSIPDRFSAQQFSDYHSELNMSSLELGDSALYFCASSPLPGTGNYEQYFGPGTRLTVT.

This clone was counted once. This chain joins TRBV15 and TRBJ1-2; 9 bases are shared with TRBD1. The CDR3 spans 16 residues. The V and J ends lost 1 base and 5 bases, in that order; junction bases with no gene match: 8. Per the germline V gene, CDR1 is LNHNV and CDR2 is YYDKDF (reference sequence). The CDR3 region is CATSRVRTGVAYGYTF. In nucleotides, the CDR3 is TGTGCCACCAGCAGAGTCAGGACAGGGGTAGCGTATGGCTACACCTTC.

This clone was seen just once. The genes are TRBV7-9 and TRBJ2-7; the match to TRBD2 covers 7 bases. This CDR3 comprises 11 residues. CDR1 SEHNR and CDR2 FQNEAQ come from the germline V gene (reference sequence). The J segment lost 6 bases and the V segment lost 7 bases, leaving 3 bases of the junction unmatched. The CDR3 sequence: CASTGGSEQYF. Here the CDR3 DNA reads TGTGCCAGCACCGGGGGGAGCGAGCAGTACTTC.

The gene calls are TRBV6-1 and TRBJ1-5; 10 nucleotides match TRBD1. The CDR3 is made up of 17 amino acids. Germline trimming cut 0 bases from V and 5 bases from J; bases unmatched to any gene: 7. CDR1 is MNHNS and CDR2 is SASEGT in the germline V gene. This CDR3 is CASSEAPGQGFYQPQHF. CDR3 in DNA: TGTGCCAGCAGTGAAGCTCCGGGACAGGGGTTTTATCAGCCCCAGCATTTT.

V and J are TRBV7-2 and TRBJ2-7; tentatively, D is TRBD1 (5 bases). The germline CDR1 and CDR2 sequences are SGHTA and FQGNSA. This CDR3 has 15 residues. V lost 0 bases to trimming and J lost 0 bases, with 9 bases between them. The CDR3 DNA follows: TGTGCCAGCAGCTTAGCGGGCAGGGCCTCCTACGAGCAGTACTTC. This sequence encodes CASSLAGRASYEQYF.

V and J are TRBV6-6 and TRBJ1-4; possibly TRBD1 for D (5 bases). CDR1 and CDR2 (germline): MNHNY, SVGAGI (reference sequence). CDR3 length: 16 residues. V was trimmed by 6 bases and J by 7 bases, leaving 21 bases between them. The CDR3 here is CASSPATSGNGEKLFF. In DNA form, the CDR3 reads TGTGCCAGCAGCCCGGCCACCTCAGGGAATGGTGAAAAACTGTTTTTT.

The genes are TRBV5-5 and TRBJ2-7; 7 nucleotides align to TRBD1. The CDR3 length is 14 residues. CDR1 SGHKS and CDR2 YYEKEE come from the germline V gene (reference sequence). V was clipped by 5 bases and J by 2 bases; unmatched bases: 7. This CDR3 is CASRFGQEPYEQYF. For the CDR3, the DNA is TGTGCCAGCAGGTTCGGACAGGAGCCCTACGAGCAGTACTTC.

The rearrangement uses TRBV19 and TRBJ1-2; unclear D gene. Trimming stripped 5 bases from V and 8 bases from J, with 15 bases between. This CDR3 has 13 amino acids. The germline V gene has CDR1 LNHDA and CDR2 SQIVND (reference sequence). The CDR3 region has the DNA TGTGCCAGTAGTCTTTGGGCAGAGGGAGGCTACACCTTC. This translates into CASSLWAEGGYTF.

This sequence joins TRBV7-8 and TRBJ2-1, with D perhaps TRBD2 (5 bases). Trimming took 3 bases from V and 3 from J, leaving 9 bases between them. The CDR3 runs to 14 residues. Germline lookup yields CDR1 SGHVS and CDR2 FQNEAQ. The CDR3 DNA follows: TGTGCCAGCAGCTTCCGAGCGGTCTACAATGAGCAGTTCTTC. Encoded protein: CASSFRAVYNEQFF.

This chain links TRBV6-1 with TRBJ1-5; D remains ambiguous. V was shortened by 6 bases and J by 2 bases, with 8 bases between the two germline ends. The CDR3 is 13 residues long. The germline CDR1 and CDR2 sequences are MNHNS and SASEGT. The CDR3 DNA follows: TGTGCCAGCAGGGAGGTTGGCAATCAGCCCCAGCATTTT. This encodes CASREVGNQPQHF.

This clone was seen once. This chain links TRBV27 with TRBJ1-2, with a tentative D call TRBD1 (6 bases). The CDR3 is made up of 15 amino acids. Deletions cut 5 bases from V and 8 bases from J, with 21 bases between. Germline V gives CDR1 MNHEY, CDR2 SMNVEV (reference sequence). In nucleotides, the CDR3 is TGTGCCAGCAGTCCTCTCCTTGACAGGTCGGAAGGCTACACCTTC. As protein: CASSPLLDRSEGYTF.

The DNA for the CDR3 is TGTGCCAGCAGTCAATCAGGGTACCCAAGTCAGCCCCAGCATTTT. This gives the protein CASSQSGYPSQPQHF. This chain connects TRBV6-5 to TRBJ1-5; perhaps TRBD1 as D (5 bases). V lost 5 bases and J lost 6, with 17 bases in between. Germline V gene lookup returns CDR1 MNHEY and CDR2 SVGAGI. The CDR3 totals 15 residues.

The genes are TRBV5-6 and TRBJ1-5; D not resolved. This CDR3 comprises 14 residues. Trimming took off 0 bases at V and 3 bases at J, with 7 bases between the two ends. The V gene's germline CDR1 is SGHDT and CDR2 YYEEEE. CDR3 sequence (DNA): TGTGCCAGCAGCTTGGGAGAATTCAATCAGCCCCAGCATTTT. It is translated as CASSLGEFNQPQHF.

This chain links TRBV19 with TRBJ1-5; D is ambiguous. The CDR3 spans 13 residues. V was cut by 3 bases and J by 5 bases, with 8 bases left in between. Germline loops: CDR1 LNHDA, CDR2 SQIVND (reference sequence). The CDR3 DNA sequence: TGTGCCAGTAGTATTAGAGGTGATCAGCCCCAGCATTTT. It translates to CASSIRGDQPQHF.

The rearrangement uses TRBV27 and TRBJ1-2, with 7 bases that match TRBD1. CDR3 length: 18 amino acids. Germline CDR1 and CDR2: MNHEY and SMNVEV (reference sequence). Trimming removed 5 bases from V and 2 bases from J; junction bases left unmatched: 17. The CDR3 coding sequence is TGTGCCAGCAGTCCCCTACAGGTGGGACAGACTTACAACTATGGCTACACCTTC. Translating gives CASSPLQVGQTYNYGYTF.

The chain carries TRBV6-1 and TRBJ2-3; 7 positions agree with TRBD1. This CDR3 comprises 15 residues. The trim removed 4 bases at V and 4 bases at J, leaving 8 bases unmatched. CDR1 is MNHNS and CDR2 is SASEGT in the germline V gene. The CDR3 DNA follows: TGTGCCAGCAGTGCCGGGACAGTTGGGTCAGATACGCAGTATTTT. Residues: CASSAGTVGSDTQYF.

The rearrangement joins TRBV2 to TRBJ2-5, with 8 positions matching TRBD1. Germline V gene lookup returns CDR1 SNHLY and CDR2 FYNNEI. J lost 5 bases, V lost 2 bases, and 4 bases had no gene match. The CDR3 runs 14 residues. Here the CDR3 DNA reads TGTGCCAGCAGTGAAACAGGGGGATGGGAGACCCAGTACTTC. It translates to CASSETGGWETQYF.

The CDR3 DNA sequence: TGTGCCAGCAGTCCCGGGACACCCTACGAGCAGTACTTC. This gives the protein CASSPGTPYEQYF. This chain uses TRBV5-6 with TRBJ2-7; TRBD1 might be the D (6 bases). V lost 5 bases and J 2 bases, leaving 11 bases between the germline ends. CDR3 length: 13 amino acids. The germline CDR1 and CDR2 sequences are SGHDT and YYEEEE.

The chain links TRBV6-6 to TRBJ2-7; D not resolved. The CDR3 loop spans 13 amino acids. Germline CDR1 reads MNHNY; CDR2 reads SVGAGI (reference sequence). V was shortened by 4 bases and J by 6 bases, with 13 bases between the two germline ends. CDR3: CASSSSGAAEQYF. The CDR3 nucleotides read TGTGCCAGCAGTTCTAGTGGTGCAGCCGAGCAGTACTTC.

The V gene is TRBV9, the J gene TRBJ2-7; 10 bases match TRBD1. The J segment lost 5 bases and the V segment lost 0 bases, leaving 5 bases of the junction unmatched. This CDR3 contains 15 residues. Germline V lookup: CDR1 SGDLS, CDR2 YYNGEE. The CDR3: CASSVAGTGEDEQYF. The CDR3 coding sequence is TGTGCCAGCAGCGTAGCGGGGACAGGGGAGGACGAGCAGTACTTC.